This TCR beta chain was recovered during a study of a mutant IDH1 vaccine in newly diagnosed glioma. Study as a whole: Patients' prior therapy spanned radiotherapy, temozolomide, or both; most underwent both. Study-level findings and limits: Changes in top peripheral clonotypes did not appear linked to pseudoprogression.

Time point noted: week 35, safety follow-up. Doses of 300 ug of mutant IDH1 20-mer peptide were given with topical imiquimod. CDR1 and CDR2 (germline): WSHSY, SAAADI. V was pared by 3 bases and J by 6 bases, with 19 bases of the junction left unmatched. The CDR3 runs to 18 residues. Details on this clone: The target antigen is unknown.

Produced via immunoSEQ multiplex PCR; TCRdb's table is partial and in-frame only. Here the sample spans some 66,000 clones, around 80% being singletons. The source material was PBMCs, sampled from a glioma patient whose treatment included an IDH1 peptide vaccine. The source is a man aged 30-40 years with glioma. The chain combines TRBV10-2 with TRBJ2-5; 7 bases match TRBD2. CDR3 sequence (DNA): TGCGCCAGCAGTGACCCGACTAGCTTTACCCTCATTACCCAGACCCAGTACTTC. Encoded protein: CASSDPTSFTLITQTQYF.